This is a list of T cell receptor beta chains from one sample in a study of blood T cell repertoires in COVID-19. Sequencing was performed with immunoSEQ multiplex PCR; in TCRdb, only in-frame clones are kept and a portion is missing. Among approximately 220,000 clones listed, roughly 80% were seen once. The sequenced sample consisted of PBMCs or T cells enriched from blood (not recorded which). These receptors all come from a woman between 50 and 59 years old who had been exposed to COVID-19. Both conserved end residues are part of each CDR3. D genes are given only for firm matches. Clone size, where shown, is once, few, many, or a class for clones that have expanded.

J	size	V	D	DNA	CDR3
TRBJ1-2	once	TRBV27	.	TGTGCCAGCAGTCCTCGAGAGGGGGATGGCTACACCTTC	CASSPREGDGYTF
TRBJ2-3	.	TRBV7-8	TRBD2	TGTGCCAGCAGCTTTCGGCGCGTTAGCGGGGGAACGGATACGCAGTATTTT	CASSFRRVSGGTDTQYF
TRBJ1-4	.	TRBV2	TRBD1	TGTGCCAGCAGTGAGACAGGGGAAAAACTGTTTTTT	CASSETGEKLFF
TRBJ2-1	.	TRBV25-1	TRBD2	TGTGCCAGCAGTGTAGCACTAGCGGGGGCTCAGGAGCAGTTCTTC	CASSVALAGAQEQFF
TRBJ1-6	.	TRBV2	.	TGTGCCAGCAGCCCTCGGACGGGTTGGTCAGGGTCACCCCTCCACTTT	CASSPRTGWSGSPLHF
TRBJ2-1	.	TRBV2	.	TGTGCCAGCAGGGATAGCGGCACAAATGAGCAGTTCTTC	CASRDSGTNEQFF
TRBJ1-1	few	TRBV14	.	TGTGCCAGCAGCCCAGGTCCAGGGATTGGGGTGATCAACACTGAAGCTTTCTTT	CASSPGPGIGVINTEAFF
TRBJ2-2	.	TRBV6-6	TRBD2	TGTGCCAGCAGTTACCCCAGCGGGGGAAACACCGGGGAGCTGTTTTTT	CASSYPSGGNTGELFF
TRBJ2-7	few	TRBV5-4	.	TGTGCCAGCAGCGGTGGACTATCCTACGAGCAGTACTTC	CASSGGLSYEQYF
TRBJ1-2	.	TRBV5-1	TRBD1	TGCGCCAGCAGCTTATGGACAGGGAAGGATGGCTACACCTTC	CASSLWTGKDGYTF
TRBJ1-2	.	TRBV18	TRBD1	TGTGCCAGCTCTAGAGAGGGGGCCCTCTATGGCTACACCTTC	CASSREGALYGYTF
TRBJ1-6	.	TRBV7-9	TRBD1	TGTGCCAGCAGCTTGGGACAGGGAAGGTCACCCCTCCACTTT	CASSLGQGRSPLHF
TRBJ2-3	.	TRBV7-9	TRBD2	TGTGCCAGCAGCTTAGTAGCGGGGGTAATCACAGATACGCAGTATTTT	CASSLVAGVITDTQYF
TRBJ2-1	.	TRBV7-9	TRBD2	TGTGCCAGCAGCAGACCCGGTGGGACTAGTGCCAATGAGCAGTTCTTC	CASSRPGGTSANEQFF
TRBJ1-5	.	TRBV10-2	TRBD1	TGCGCCAGCAGTGAGATAGGGACAGGGGGGTTTGGGGATCAGCCCCAGCATTTT	CASSEIGTGGFGDQPQHF
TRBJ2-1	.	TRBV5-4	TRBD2	TGTGCCAGCAGTCTAGCGGGGGGCGGAAATGAGCAGTTCTTC	CASSLAGGGNEQFF
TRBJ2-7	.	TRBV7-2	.	TGTGCCAGCAGCTTACCCCGGACAGGGAGGGGGGCCTACGAGCAGTACTTC	CASSLPRTGRGAYEQYF
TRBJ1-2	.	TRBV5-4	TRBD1	TGTGCTAGCAGCCCAGGACAGGGGATGTATGGCTACACCTTC	CASSPGQGMYGYTF